Listed here are 5 T cell receptor beta chains from one sample, sequenced in a study of blood T cells in healthy people across ages. A second PCR, run for about 7 to 11 cycles, used a sample-barcoded 5' primer plus a J-beta primer mix. Using its own MiXCR run on the 5' RACE reads, TCRdb lists one record per CDR3 protein. In the table there are 1.5 million to 1.9 million distinct CDR3 sequences, 35% to 45% of which are singletons. The sample taken for sequencing was blood. These receptors were obtained from a woman between 18 and 29 years old in good health.

This rearrangement joins TRBV5-6 to TRBJ2-3; TRBD2 matches 8 bases. Germline assignment: CDR1 SGHDT and CDR2 YYEEEE. The V segment lost 6 bases and the J segment 2 bases; nucleotides outside the gene matches: 5. This CDR3 is built from 14 residues. The CDR3 DNA reads TGTGCCAGCAACGGGGGGGACTACACAGATACGCAGTATTTT. Translation: CASNGGDYTDTQYF. The entire variable domain, with the rest obtained from reference TRBV5-6 and TRBJ2-3, is as follows: DAGVTQSPTHLIKTRGQQVTLRCSPKSGHDTVSWYQQALGQGPQFIFQYYEEEERQRGNFPDRFSGHQFPNYSSELNVNALLLGDSALYLCASNGGDYTDTQYFGPGTRLTVL.

The chain is built from TRBV6-6 and TRBJ1-4; TRBD1 is a possible D gene (6 bases). This CDR3 spans 14 amino acids. Looked up from germline, CDR1 is MNHNY and CDR2 is SVGAGI (reference sequence). V was trimmed by 5 bases and J by 10 bases, leaving 17 bases between them. DNA for the CDR3: TGTGCCAGCAGTACAGACAGGAGACCTGGAAAACTGTTTTTT. It yields the protein CASSTDRRPGKLFF.

In its sample, this clonotype was seen a few times. This sequence joins TRBV7-9 and TRBJ1-1; D ambiguous. The CDR3 sequence is 12 residues long. V dropped 7 bases and J dropped 5 bases, with 11 bases sitting between them. CDR1 is SEHNR and CDR2 is FQNEAQ in the germline V gene (reference sequence). In DNA, the CDR3 is TGTGCCAGCATTTTAGGAGGAACTGAAGCTTTCTTT. Amino acids: CASILGGTEAFF. Drawing the rest from reference TRBV7-9 and TRBJ1-1, the complete variable domain is DTGVSQNPRHKITKRGQNVTFRCDPISEHNRLYWYRQTLGQGPEFLTYFQNEAQLEKSRLLSDRFSAERPKGSFSTLEIQRTEQGDSAMYLCASILGGTEAFFGQGTRLTVV.

A few counts support this clonotype. The chain combines TRBV20-1 with TRBJ2-7; 8 bases map to TRBD2. CDR1 is DFQATT and CDR2 is SNEGSKA in the germline V gene (reference sequence). The CDR3 spans 18 residues. The V and J ends lost 0 bases and 0 bases, in that order; junction bases with no gene match: 13. As DNA, the CDR3 is TGCAGTGCTAGAGATATCTCAGGAGCGGGAGTTTTCTCCTACGAGCAGTACTTC. This sequence encodes CSARDISGAGVFSYEQYF.

This clonotype came up once. The chain combines TRBV6-5 with TRBJ2-1; a weak D match, TRBD1 (7 bases). CDR1 is MNHEY and CDR2 is SVGAGI in the germline V gene. V was shortened by 4 bases and J by 0 bases, with 16 bases between the two germline ends. The CDR3 is 17 amino acids. The CDR3 DNA sequence: TGTGCCAGCAGTTTTCAGGGGGGCGCGGGCTCCTACAATGAGCAGTTCTTC. Encoded protein: CASSFQGGAGSYNEQFF.